Following are 14 T cell receptor beta chains from one sample sequenced in a study of T cells in Graves' hyperthyroidism and ophthalmopathy. Amplification yielded TCR beta CDR3 regions, with RNA transcripts as the source. The primer set for the first-round RT-PCR of the TCR CDR3 was HTBI. TCRdb reprocessed the multiplex PCR reads via MiXCR and lists one record per CDR3 protein. The sample lists about 380,000 distinct CDR3 sequences; 11% to 15% were seen once. The sequenced material came from blood. Receptors were obtained from a woman in her sixties or seventies with Graves' hyperthyroidism.

This clonotype was observed a handful of times. The chain uses TRBV19 and TRBJ1-1; tentatively, D is TRBD1 (5 bases). CDR3 length: 16 amino acids. The germline V gene has CDR1 LNHDA and CDR2 SQIVND (reference sequence). Trimming took 3 bases from V and 6 from J, leaving 20 bases between them. For the CDR3, the DNA is TGTGCCAGTAGTATCCTGGGACCTAGGGTGGTTGCTGAAGCTTTCTTT. Protein sequence: CASSILGPRVVAEAFF. The full variable domain, its missing parts supplied by reference TRBV19 and TRBJ1-1, is DGGITQSPKYLFRKEGQNVTLSCEQNLNHDAMYWYRQDPGQGLRLIYYSQIVNDFQKGDIAEGYSVSREKKESFPLTVTSAQKNPTAFYLCASSILGPRVVAEAFFGQGTRLTVV.

This clonotype showed up many times. The chain has TRBV28 and TRBJ2-7, with TRBD1 matching 8 bases. After removal of 8 bases from V and 7 bases from J, the junction contained 10 bases not matched to a gene. Germline V lookup: CDR1 MDHEN, CDR2 SYDVKM. The CDR3 consists of 13 residues. CDR3: CASAIRGPREQYF. The CDR3 nucleotides read TGTGCCAGCGCAATCAGGGGGCCTAGAGAGCAGTACTTC.

This clonotype has at least ten counts. V usage is TRBV19 and J usage is TRBJ1-1; D not resolved. V was shortened by 6 bases and J by 6 bases, with 14 bases between the two germline ends. The CDR3 sequence is 13 residues long. Germline V gene lookup returns CDR1 LNHDA and CDR2 SQIVND (reference sequence). CDR3 in amino acids: CASRNTLSSEAFF. CDR3 nucleotides: TGTGCCAGTAGGAACACCTTATCATCTGAAGCTTTCTTT.

This clonotype came up many times. V usage is TRBV11-2 and J usage is TRBJ2-3; D could derive from TRBD1 or TRBD2 (5 bases each). This CDR3 region has 15 residues. V gave up 4 bases and J gave up 2 bases, with 13 bases separating them. CDR1 is SGHAT, CDR2 FQNNGV, per germline. This chain's CDR3 is CASSSRRGDTDTQYF. The CDR3, as DNA: TGTGCCAGCAGCTCCCGTAGGGGAGACACAGATACGCAGTATTTT.

This chain joins TRBV24-1 and TRBJ2-3, with 11 bases aligning to TRBD2. Germline lookup yields CDR1 KGHDR and CDR2 SFDVKD. V was clipped by 6 bases and J by 3 bases; unmatched bases: 7. The CDR3 totals 16 residues. This CDR3 is CATSNIAGGPTDTQYF. Written as DNA, the CDR3 is TGTGCCACCAGTAATATAGCGGGAGGGCCGACAGATACGCAGTATTTT.

This sequence joins TRBV4-1 and TRBJ2-5; D perhaps matches TRBD2 (6 bases). Germline V CDR1 and CDR2: MGHRA, YSYEKL. The CDR3 has 13 amino acids. Between the trimmed V and J ends, which lost 3 bases and 3 bases, there was a span of 8 bases. The CDR3 region has the DNA TGCGCCAGCAGCCAGAGGGAGGAAGAGACCCAGTACTTC. As protein: CASSQREEETQYF.

The chain employs TRBV11-2 and TRBJ2-3; 13 positions match TRBD2. After removal of 0 bases from V and 10 bases from J, the junction contained 7 bases not matched to a gene. Germline V gene sequence: CDR1 SGHAT, CDR2 FQNNGV. The CDR3 sequence is 16 residues long. The CDR3 loop is CASSLDPGLAGRSQYF. The CDR3 DNA sequence: TGTGCCAGCAGCTTAGATCCGGGACTAGCGGGGAGGTCGCAGTATTTT.

This clonotype has just a few counts. The rearrangement links TRBV24-1 to TRBJ1-2, with D unresolved. The CDR3 totals 14 residues. The germline V and J ends were trimmed by 3 bases and 4 bases, with 11 bases remaining between them. Germline V gives CDR1 KGHDR, CDR2 SFDVKD. The CDR3 is CATSDVEAIYGYTF. In DNA, the CDR3 is TGTGCCACCAGTGATGTGGAAGCCATCTATGGCTACACCTTC.

This clonotype was observed at least ten times. The chain links TRBV27 to TRBJ2-3, with 8 bases fitting TRBD2. With 5 bases clipped from V and 1 base from J, the junction kept 5 bases outside the gene matches. In germline, CDR1 is MNHEY, CDR2 SMNVEV (reference sequence). The CDR3 has 15 amino acids. CDR3: CASSPQAGGTDTQYF. DNA of the CDR3: TGTGCCAGCAGTCCTCAAGCGGGAGGCACAGATACGCAGTATTTT.

This clonotype was recorded many times. In DNA form, the CDR3 reads TGCAGTGCTGCGGACAGGGGGCGTTGGACTGAAGCTTTCTTT. Protein: CSAADRGRWTEAFF. The chain uses TRBV20-1 and TRBJ1-1, with 11 bases matching TRBD1. Unmatched junction bases numbered 7, after V lost 5 bases and J lost 5 bases. The CDR3 is made up of 14 amino acids. The germline CDR1 and CDR2 sequences are DFQATT and SNEGSKA (reference sequence).

This clonotype was recorded many times. This chain uses TRBV6-2 or TRBV6-3 with TRBJ1-5, with 9 bases identical to TRBD1. The CDR3 runs 18 residues. After removal of 6 bases from V and 0 bases from J, the junction contained 12 bases not matched to a gene. Germline CDR1 is MNHEY and CDR2 is SVGEGT. In nucleotides, the CDR3 is TGTGCCAGCAGCCCCGCCGGGACAGGGACCTTTAGCAATCAGCCCCAGCATTTT. Translating gives CASSPAGTGTFSNQPQHF.

This clonotype appeared many times. V usage is TRBV7-9 and J usage is TRBJ2-1; D is undetermined. The V gene lost 0 bases and the J gene lost 5 bases, with 8 bases spanning the gap. Germline CDR1 is SEHNR and CDR2 is FQNEAQ (reference sequence). This CDR3 has 14 amino acids. The CDR3 nucleotides read TGTGCCAGCAGCTTAGCGGTCAGACACAATGAGCAGTTCTTC. It encodes CASSLAVRHNEQFF.

The table lists this clonotype with many counts. The J gene is TRBJ2-1, the V gene TRBV20-1; D is possibly TRBD2 (6 bases). Trimming cost V 4 bases and J 0 bases, with 10 bases left between them. The CDR3 is 14 residues long. CDR1 and CDR2 from the germline V gene are DFQATT and SNEGSKA (reference sequence). The CDR3 here is CSANPAGSYNEQFF. The CDR3 DNA reads TGCAGTGCTAATCCAGCGGGCTCCTACAATGAGCAGTTCTTC.

The genes are TRBV20-1 and TRBJ2-4; no reliable D call. Germline CDR1 DFQATT, CDR2 SNEGSKA (reference sequence). This CDR3 spans 11 amino acids. Trimming took 6 bases from V and 7 from J, leaving 10 bases between them. The CDR3 spells CSASDANIQYF. In DNA, the CDR3 is TGCAGTGCCTCGGACGCTAACATTCAGTACTTC.